Listed below are T cell receptor beta chains from one sample, sequenced in a study of blood T cell dynamics during melanoma immunotherapy. Sequenced by immunoSEQ multiplex PCR; TCRdb stores in-frame clones only, minus some. The sample shows roughly 30,000 clones, over 80% of them seen only once. Sequenced here: blood, sampled from a patient treated with checkpoint blockade. These TCRs come from a human donor with melanoma. CDR3s include the opening cysteine and the closing phenylalanine or tryptophan.

j_gene: TRBJ1-1
v_gene: TRBV5-1
CDR3aa: CASSLASAPVRGAFF

j_gene: TRBJ1-3
v_gene: TRBV30
CDR3aa: CAWSAGYSGNTIYF

j_gene: TRBJ2-1
v_gene: TRBV5-4
CDR3aa: CASSRRTGASYNEQFF

j_gene: TRBJ2-1
v_gene: TRBV5-1
CDR3aa: CASSYDRGRNEQFF

j_gene: TRBJ1-3
v_gene: TRBV29-1
CDR3aa: CSVRTQGEDGNTIYF

j_gene: TRBJ1-5
v_gene: TRBV27
CDR3aa: CASSLNVWGNQPQHF

j_gene: TRBJ2-3
v_gene: TRBV5-1
CDR3aa: CASSWMGLAGTDTQYF

j_gene: TRBJ2-4
v_gene: TRBV5-1
CDR3aa: CASSPAPTGPEGNIQYF

j_gene: TRBJ2-7
v_gene: TRBV28
CDR3aa: CASTSGASGYYEQYF

j_gene: TRBJ1-4
v_gene: TRBV4-3
CDR3aa: CASSQEGEKLFF

j_gene: TRBJ2-3
v_gene: TRBV28
CDR3aa: CASSVSGLGTDTQYF

j_gene: TRBJ2-7
v_gene: TRBV30
CDR3aa: CAWSLFDSPYYEQYF

j_gene: TRBJ2-2
v_gene: TRBV27
CDR3aa: CASSFAEGYRYTGELFF

j_gene: TRBJ1-1
v_gene: TRBV13
CDR3aa: CASSPQGGQNTEAFF

j_gene: TRBJ2-3
v_gene: TRBV5-1
CDR3aa: CASFSSDDTQYF

j_gene: TRBJ1-2
v_gene: TRBV6-1
CDR3aa: CASSEGARGSRRGYTF

j_gene: TRBJ2-7
v_gene: TRBV29-1
CDR3aa: CSVETGYEQYF

j_gene: TRBJ1-5
v_gene: TRBV5-1
CDR3aa: CASSLGGGISNQPQHF

j_gene: TRBJ1-3
v_gene: TRBV7-2
CDR3aa: CASSRMQGLTGNTIYF

j_gene: TRBJ1-1
v_gene: TRBV19
CDR3aa: CASSINSGTGSNTEAFF

j_gene: TRBJ2-1
v_gene: TRBV10-3
CDR3aa: CAISAGTGYNEQFF

j_gene: TRBJ2-3
v_gene: TRBV4-1
CDR3aa: CASSPPLAGGSTDTQYF

j_gene: TRBJ2-1
v_gene: TRBV15
CDR3aa: CATSRDSGPYNEQFF

j_gene: TRBJ2-7
v_gene: TRBV4-3
CDR3aa: CASSHRTGHEQYF

j_gene: TRBJ2-1
v_gene: TRBV5-1
CDR3aa: CASSPARTSGGDEQFF

j_gene: TRBJ1-3
v_gene: TRBV19
CDR3aa: CASRDGGSGNTIYF

j_gene: TRBJ1-1
v_gene: TRBV25-1
CDR3aa: CACRGAVAAEAFF

j_gene: TRBJ2-7
v_gene: TRBV9
CDR3aa: CASSPRTGGIDEQYF

j_gene: TRBJ2-1
v_gene: TRBV4-2
CDR3aa: CASSQGYERGGNNEQFF

j_gene: TRBJ2-7
v_gene: TRBV6-1
CDR3aa: CASRNVYEQYF

j_gene: TRBJ1-2
v_gene: TRBV11-2
CDR3aa: CASSLEAGTNYGYTF

j_gene: TRBJ2-3
v_gene: TRBV21-1
CDR3aa: CASSFRTSGLQYF

j_gene: TRBJ1-2
v_gene: TRBV14
CDR3aa: CASSQDFGQGASVYGYTF

j_gene: TRBJ1-2
v_gene: TRBV27
CDR3aa: CASSFRAEGGYTF

j_gene: TRBJ1-5
v_gene: TRBV6-1
CDR3aa: CASSEASGSNQPQHF

j_gene: TRBJ1-1
v_gene: TRBV7-2
CDR3aa: CASSSAGSEAFF

j_gene: TRBJ2-2
v_gene: TRBV7-2
CDR3aa: CASSLAGGGTGELFF

j_gene: TRBJ2-5
v_gene: TRBV5-1
CDR3aa: CASSLDAAGGGQETQYF

j_gene: TRBJ2-2
v_gene: TRBV4-2
CDR3aa: CASSQDPLGTRLGGELFF

j_gene: TRBJ2-2
v_gene: TRBV28
CDR3aa: CASSLYRGRGTGELFF

j_gene: TRBJ1-1
v_gene: TRBV15
CDR3aa: CATSRELLPPDTEAFF

j_gene: TRBJ1-6
v_gene: TRBV4-2
CDR3aa: CASSQDYSLRDSPLHF

j_gene: TRBJ2-3
v_gene: TRBV28
CDR3aa: CASSPLRGFSTDTQYF

j_gene: TRBJ2-7
v_gene: TRBV10-3
CDR3aa: CAIGSRPYEQYF

j_gene: TRBJ2-1
v_gene: TRBV6-5
CDR3aa: CASSLSPGTYDEQFF

j_gene: TRBJ1-2
v_gene: TRBV5-4
CDR3aa: CASSLQGAPGYTF

j_gene: TRBJ2-7
v_gene: TRBV7-2
CDR3aa: CASNHRWDVYGQYF

j_gene: TRBJ2-1
v_gene: TRBV14
CDR3aa: CASSQLASRAEQFF

j_gene: TRBJ2-5
v_gene: TRBV2
CDR3aa: CASKMGGPAQYF

j_gene: TRBJ2-1
v_gene: TRBV5-6
CDR3aa: CASSLGMVEPGPRFF

j_gene: TRBJ1-1
v_gene: TRBV19
CDR3aa: CASFRQGGLTTEAFF

j_gene: TRBJ2-7
v_gene: TRBV10-3
CDR3aa: CAIRGGGSSYEQYF